One and the same sample provided the 19 T cell receptor beta chains below, sequenced in a study of neurological immune-mediated disorders. MiXCR was run by TCRdb on the 5' RACE reads, yielding one entry per CDR3 protein. The sample contains tens of thousands of distinct CDR3 sequences, around 1.9% of which appear only once. Input material: PBMCs. The receptor set was obtained from a woman aged 40 to 50 with multiple sclerosis.

This clonotype was found many times. The chain employs TRBV5-1 and TRBJ2-7, with D perhaps matching TRBD1 or TRBD2 (6 bases each). Germline CDR1 is SGHRS and CDR2 is YFSETQ. This CDR3 contains 15 residues. The ends were cut back, 4 bases at V and 0 bases at J, with 14 bases in the middle. CDR3 in DNA: TGCGCCAGCAGCAGGGGGACTCCAACCTCCTACGAGCAGTACTTC. Translated, it gives CASSRGTPTSYEQYF.

There are many counts of this clonotype. The rearrangement uses TRBV12-3 or TRBV12-4 and TRBJ1-4, with 9 bases fitting TRBD1. The CDR3 runs to 15 residues. Trimming removed 6 bases from V and 7 bases from J; junction bases left unmatched: 9. The CDR3 bases are TGTGCCAGCAGCCGATCGCGGGACAGGGTTGAAAAACTGTTTTTT. This codes for CASSRSRDRVEKLFF.

This clonotype was observed at least ten times. Here the CDR3 reads CASSPFLRSNTGELFF. CDR3 sequence (DNA): TGTGCCAGCAGCCCATTCCTGCGCTCGAACACCGGGGAGCTGTTTTTT. The chain has TRBV7-9 and TRBJ2-2; D is unclear. The CDR3 extends over 16 amino acids. V gave up 5 bases and J gave up 0 bases, with 13 bases separating them. From germline, CDR1 is SEHNR and CDR2 FQNEAQ (reference sequence).

Ten or more counts support this clonotype. CDR3: CASRGRSGANVLTF. Written as DNA, the CDR3 is TGTGCCAGCCGAGGGAGGTCTGGGGCCAACGTCCTGACTTTC. This chain uses TRBV27 with TRBJ2-6; the D gene is possibly TRBD2 (6 bases). The CDR3 has 14 amino acids. V shed 8 bases and J shed 1 base, with 9 bases lying between them. The V gene's germline CDR1 is MNHEY and CDR2 SMNVEV (reference sequence).

This clonotype has a count of ten or more. The chain links TRBV5-1 to TRBJ2-7; D call uncertain. V lost 0 bases and J lost 3, with 10 bases in between. This CDR3 is built from 14 residues. Germline V gives CDR1 SGHRS, CDR2 YFSETQ. CDR3 coding DNA: TGCGCCAGCAGCTTGGGGGCAGAGATCTACGAGCAGTACTTC. The encoded protein is CASSLGAEIYEQYF.

The table lists this clonotype with many counts. The rearrangement joins TRBV24-1 to TRBJ2-3; TRBD2 is a possible D gene (5 bases). Looked up from germline, CDR1 is KGHDR and CDR2 is SFDVKD. The CDR3 has 15 amino acids. V was shortened by 3 bases and J by 4 bases, with 13 bases between the two germline ends. CDR3 coding DNA: TGTGCCACCAGTGATGCGGGCCCCGGTGCAGATACGCAGTATTTT. Protein sequence: CATSDAGPGADTQYF.

This clonotype occurred many times. CDR3 sequence (DNA): TGTGCCAGCAGCCGAGGGACAGGGGGATCAGGGCAGCCCCAGCATTTT. Its translation: CASSRGTGGSGQPQHF. The chain has TRBV3-1 and TRBJ1-5, with 11 bases identical to TRBD1. There are 16 residues in the CDR3. The ends lost 4 bases at V and 7 bases at J; junction bases unmatched: 9. In germline, CDR1 is LGHDT, CDR2 YNNKEL (reference sequence).

This clonotype showed up just a few times. V usage is TRBV24-1 and J usage is TRBJ2-7, with D maybe TRBD1 (5 bases). The CDR3 runs 14 residues. V lost 5 bases to trimming and J lost 3 bases, with 13 bases between them. Germline CDR1 and CDR2: KGHDR and SFDVKD. The CDR3 loop is CATSAGPFIYEQYF. As DNA, the CDR3 is TGTGCCACCAGTGCAGGGCCCTTTATCTACGAGCAGTACTTC.

In its sample, this clonotype was seen many times. This rearrangement joins TRBV5-1 to TRBJ2-2; a possible D gene is TRBD1 (6 bases). From germline, CDR1 is SGHRS and CDR2 YFSETQ. This CDR3 has 15 amino acids. V lost 0 bases, J lost 4 bases, and 10 bases lay in between. CDR3 nucleotide sequence: TGCGCCAGCAGCTTGGCGGTGGACAGCACCGGGGAGCTGTTTTTT. Protein product: CASSLAVDSTGELFF.

This clonotype was picked up many times. The V and J genes are TRBV6-6 and TRBJ2-1; a possible D gene is TRBD2 (5 bases). Per the germline V gene, CDR1 is MNHNY and CDR2 is SVGAGI (reference sequence). This CDR3 has 13 amino acids. V was trimmed by 9 bases and J by 8 bases, leaving 17 bases between them. The CDR3 loop is CASSVNRGYEQFF. Written as DNA, the CDR3 is TGTGCCAGTTCAGTTAATCGGGGTTATGAGCAGTTCTTC.

There are many counts of this clonotype. The rearrangement uses TRBV12-3 or TRBV12-4 and TRBJ2-3; maybe TRBD2 (6 bases). This CDR3 has 13 residues. The V and J ends lost 8 bases and 1 base respectively, with 10 bases between them. The CDR3 loop is CASGVAGTDTQYF. The CDR3 DNA follows: TGTGCCAGCGGGGTAGCGGGCACAGATACGCAGTATTTT.

At least ten counts were recorded for this clonotype. V usage is TRBV5-1 and J usage is TRBJ1-2; D gene unclear. This CDR3 has 14 amino acids. Trimming removed 3 bases at V and 3 bases at J, with 12 bases between. Germline CDR1 SGHRS, CDR2 YFSETQ. The CDR3 sequence: CASSSGNSYYGYTF. CDR3 bases: TGCGCCAGCAGCTCGGGAAATAGTTACTATGGCTACACCTTC.

This clonotype has ten or more counts. This chain uses TRBV6-2 or TRBV6-3 with TRBJ1-5; no clear D gene. Germline-derived CDR1 and CDR2 are MNHEY and SVGEGT. The V end lost 2 bases, the J end lost 5 bases, and 13 bases lay between the germline ends. This CDR3 has 15 amino acids. CDR3 sequence reads: CASSYPTAFHQPQHF. CDR3 sequence (DNA): TGTGCCAGCAGTTACCCTACAGCATTTCATCAGCCCCAGCATTTT.

This clonotype was seen many times. This chain joins TRBV7-9 and TRBJ2-7, with D perhaps given as TRBD1 or TRBD2 (5 bases each). Between the trimmed V and J ends, which lost 0 bases and 2 bases, there was a span of 11 bases. Per the germline V gene, CDR1 is SEHNR and CDR2 is FQNEAQ (reference sequence). This CDR3 contains 15 residues. The CDR3 is CASSLAWQGAYEQYF. CDR3 DNA: TGTGCCAGCAGCTTAGCGTGGCAGGGAGCCTACGAGCAGTACTTC.

This clonotype appeared many times. V and J are TRBV5-1 and TRBJ2-7; 9 bases are a match to TRBD1. Germline V gene lookup returns CDR1 SGHRS and CDR2 YFSETQ. The CDR3 has 14 amino acids. The J segment lost 3 bases and the V segment lost 2 bases, leaving 3 bases of the junction unmatched. The CDR3 DNA sequence: TGCGCCAGCAGCTTCTGGGACAGGGACTACGAGCAGTACTTC. Amino acids: CASSFWDRDYEQYF.

This clonotype showed up many times. The V call is TRBV18, the J call TRBJ2-5; possibly TRBD2 for D (6 bases). This CDR3 is built from 14 residues. Trimming removed 3 bases at V and 5 bases at J, with 13 bases between. The germline V gene has CDR1 KGHSH and CDR2 LQKENI. The CDR3 reads CASSPGSSGETQYF. CDR3 nucleotides: TGTGCCAGCTCACCGGGTAGCAGCGGGGAGACCCAGTACTTC.

This clonotype was found many times. V and J are TRBV5-1 and TRBJ2-7, with D hard to call. The CDR3 consists of 12 residues. The germline V gene encodes CDR1 SGHRS and CDR2 YFSETQ. Trimming shortened V by 3 bases and J by 3 bases, and 7 bases separated the two germline ends. DNA for the CDR3: TGCGCCAGCAGCTCCGGGCTCTACGAGCAGTACTTC. Its translation is CASSSGLYEQYF.

This clonotype was seen ten or more times. V is TRBV2 and J is TRBJ2-3; the D is unclear. Germline-derived CDR1 and CDR2 are SNHLY and FYNNEI. CDR3 length: 16 residues. V was cut by 3 bases and J by 3 bases, with 16 bases left in between. CDR3 DNA sequence: TGTGCCAGCAGTGACCCCCTAGGCGTTCGGACAGATACGCAGTATTTT. This gives the protein CASSDPLGVRTDTQYF.

This clonotype was observed many times. J is TRBJ2-7 and V is TRBV20-1, with D hard to call. Germline V gene data show CDR1 as DFQATT and CDR2 as SNEGSKA (reference sequence). V was trimmed by 3 bases and J by 6 bases, leaving 15 bases between them. The CDR3 consists of 13 residues. The CDR3 spells CSASRTSVVEQYF. CDR3 sequence (DNA): TGCAGTGCTAGCCGGACCTCAGTAGTCGAGCAGTACTTC.